This TCR beta chain was sequenced during a study of Ad26.COV2.S vaccination and SARS-CoV-2 variants. Of note for this clone: The antigen remains undetermined.

Clones were read by immunoSEQ multiplex PCR, and TCRdb kept only the in-frame ones, dropping some. This sample yields around 340,000 clones, of which roughly 90% are seen a single time; 6.4% belongs to the top ten. Study results and caveats: The analyses of TCR breadth and depth may have understated the size of total T cell responses.

CDR1 is LGHNA, CDR2 YSLEER, per germline. V shed 1 base and J 1 base; nucleotides not matched to a gene: 2. The CDR3 loop spans 15 amino acids. Treatment given: roughly 20 received Ad26.COV2.S at low or high dose, single or two shots; about 5 received placebo; per-sample allocation not given. Following the first vaccine or placebo injection, samples were taken on day 63. The chain joins TRBV4-3 to TRBJ1-1; 8 nucleotides line up with TRBD1. This material consisted of peripheral blood, taken in a trial of Ad26.COV2.S vaccine versus placebo. The source of this sequence is a person aged 18 to 59 who received the Ad26.COV2.S COVID-19 vaccine or a placebo. CDR3 nucleotides: TGCGCCAGCAGCCAAGGGACAGGGACGAACACTGAAGCTTTCTTT. Translating it yields CASSQGTGTNTEAFF.